Following are 31 T cell receptor beta chains from one sample sequenced in a study of T cell responses to AZD1222 COVID-19 vaccine. Assay: immunoSEQ multiplex PCR; the TCRdb copy retains only in-frame clones and omits some. Altogether under 200,000 clones are present, around 95% being singletons, with the ten largest covering approximately 0.58%. The specimen comprised peripheral blood, sampled on day 0 of AZD1222 vaccination. Every receptor here comes from an adult in good health.

This sequence joins TRBV27 and TRBJ1-3; unclear D gene. Trimming stripped 6 bases from V and 0 bases from J, with 9 bases between. This CDR3 is built from 14 residues. CDR1 MNHEY and CDR2 SMNVEV come from the germline V gene (reference sequence). DNA for the CDR3: TGTGCCAGCAGGCTCACCCGCTCTGGAAACACCATATATTTT. This encodes CASRLTRSGNTIYF.

The chain recombines TRBV9 with TRBJ1-1, with D perhaps matching TRBD1 (6 bases). This CDR3 spans 14 amino acids. Per germline, CDR1 SGDLS and CDR2 YYNGEE. V was shortened by 3 bases and J by 0 bases, with 9 bases between the two germline ends. Here the CDR3 reads CASSEDSLNTEAFF. DNA for the CDR3: TGTGCCAGCAGCGAGGACAGCCTGAACACTGAAGCTTTCTTT.

The CDR3 sequence: CASSLGGVEQYF. The CDR3 DNA reads TGTGCCAGCAGCTTAGGAGGGGTCGAGCAGTACTTC. This sequence joins TRBV7-9 and TRBJ2-7; D could derive from TRBD1 or TRBD2 (5 bases each). The V end was cut by 1 base, the J end by 6 bases, with 7 bases between. The germline CDR1 and CDR2 sequences are SEHNR and FQNEAQ (reference sequence). The CDR3 has 12 amino acids.

The rearrangement uses TRBV19 and TRBJ2-2; TRBD2 is a possible D gene (6 bases). Germline CDR1 reads LNHDA; CDR2 reads SQIVND (reference sequence). Deletions cut 4 bases from V and 3 bases from J, with 15 bases between. The CDR3 consists of 16 residues. CDR3 sequence reads: CASSTGRRTYTGELFF. The CDR3 DNA reads TGTGCCAGTAGTACGGGGAGGCGGACCTACACCGGGGAGCTGTTTTTT.

This clone was seen just once. The genes are TRBV5-5 and TRBJ2-7; D unresolved. Germline-derived CDR1 and CDR2 are SGHKS and YYEKEE (reference sequence). This CDR3 is built from 15 residues. V was trimmed by 0 bases and J by 3 bases, leaving 13 bases between them. CDR3 residues: CASSLGPDTYYEQYF. CDR3 coding DNA: TGTGCCAGCAGCTTGGGTCCGGATACATACTACGAGCAGTACTTC.

The V gene is TRBV7-9, the J gene TRBJ1-3; D is unclear. The CDR3 runs 14 residues. Trimming removed 5 bases from V and 2 bases from J, with 10 bases in between. Germline loops: CDR1 SEHNR, CDR2 FQNEAQ (reference sequence). The chain's CDR3 is CASSPGRTGNTIYF. As DNA, the CDR3 is TGTGCCAGCAGCCCCGGCCGAACTGGAAACACCATATATTTT.

The chain combines TRBV18 with TRBJ1-2; a possible D gene is TRBD1 (6 bases). The CDR3 is made up of 15 amino acids. Germline V gives CDR1 KGHSH, CDR2 LQKENI. With 0 bases removed from V and 8 bases from J, the gap between germline ends came to 16 bases. The CDR3 loop reads CASSPPRGGQEGYTF. CDR3 nucleotides: TGTGCCAGCTCACCACCGCGAGGGGGGCAGGAAGGCTACACCTTC.

This chain connects TRBV20-1 to TRBJ1-2; no definite D call. This CDR3 is built from 11 residues. Deletions cut 7 bases from V and 7 bases from J, with 13 bases between. The germline V gene has CDR1 DFQATT and CDR2 SNEGSKA (reference sequence). The CDR3: CSVTVLGGYTF. CDR3 nucleotide sequence: TGCAGTGTCACGGTTTTAGGTGGCTACACCTTC.

This chain connects TRBV6-1 to TRBJ1-5; no clear D. V shed 0 bases and J shed 3 bases, with 3 bases lying between them. CDR1 is MNHNS, CDR2 SASEGT, per germline. CDR3 length: 13 amino acids. CDR3 residues: CASSEASNQPQHF. The DNA for the CDR3 is TGTGCCAGCAGTGAAGCATCCAATCAGCCCCAGCATTTT.

The chain recombines TRBV30 with TRBJ1-5; 7 positions agree with TRBD1. The V and J ends lost 5 bases and 3 bases, in that order; junction bases with no gene match: 4. This CDR3 spans 13 amino acids. Germline V lookup: CDR1 GTSNPN, CDR2 SVGIG (reference sequence). CDR3 DNA sequence: TGTGCCTGGGAACAGGGGTACAATCAGCCCCAGCATTTT. It specifies CAWEQGYNQPQHF.

CDR3 residues: CASSPTGNSNQPQHF. In nucleotides, the CDR3 is TGTGCCAGCAGCCCAACAGGTAATAGCAATCAGCCCCAGCATTTT. The chain recombines TRBV6-5 with TRBJ1-5, with a tentative D call TRBD1 (5 bases). V was shortened by 6 bases and J by 0 bases, with 12 bases between the two germline ends. CDR3 length: 15 amino acids. CDR1 is MNHEY and CDR2 is SVGAGI in the germline V gene.

The rearrangement links TRBV30 to TRBJ2-1, with 9 bases fitting TRBD1. Germline V lookup: CDR1 GTSNPN, CDR2 SVGIG (reference sequence). J gave up 7 bases and V 5 bases, and 6 bases lay outside the gene matches. The CDR3 consists of 13 residues. The CDR3: CAWGTGFSNEQFF. Here the CDR3 DNA reads TGTGCCTGGGGGACAGGGTTTTCTAATGAGCAGTTCTTC.

This chain connects TRBV18 to TRBJ2-1, with 10 bases that match TRBD2. This CDR3 has 18 amino acids. The germline CDR1 and CDR2 sequences are KGHSH and LQKENI. Germline trimming cut 6 bases from V and 0 bases from J; bases unmatched to any gene: 11. The CDR3 reads CASSPIEGLAVSYNEQFF. In DNA form, the CDR3 reads TGTGCCAGCTCGCCCATCGAAGGACTAGCGGTCTCCTACAATGAGCAGTTCTTC.

This chain links TRBV5-4 with TRBJ2-3, with D possibly called TRBD1 or TRBD2 (5 bases each). In germline, CDR1 is SGHNT, CDR2 YYREEE (reference sequence). The CDR3 consists of 14 residues. The germline V and J ends were trimmed by 1 base and 1 base, with 7 bases remaining between them. For the CDR3, the DNA is TGTGCCAGCAGCTTGCGAGGGGGCACAGATACGCAGTATTTT. It specifies CASSLRGGTDTQYF.

The rearrangement joins TRBV3-1 (or the pseudogene TRBV3-2) to TRBJ1-4; D perhaps matches TRBD1 (6 bases). The CDR3 contains 18 residues. Germline V gene sequence: CDR1 LGHDT, CDR2 YNNKEL (reference sequence). Trimming left V 0 bases short and J 7 bases short, with 21 bases between. The CDR3 is CASSQDSWGAIGSEKLFF. The CDR3 nucleotides read TGTGCCAGCAGCCAAGATTCTTGGGGGGCAATCGGGAGTGAAAAACTGTTTTTT.

A note on this clone: This same CDR3 is encoded by further DNA sequences in the sample. V usage is TRBV7-9 and J usage is TRBJ1-2; D unresolved. The V end lost 5 bases, the J end lost 8 bases, and 9 bases lay between the germline ends. There are 11 residues in the CDR3. The germline gives CDR1 SEHNR, CDR2 FQNEAQ (reference sequence). The CDR3 reads CASSLEGGYTF. CDR3 sequence (DNA): TGTGCCAGCAGCCTGGAGGGCGGCTACACCTTC. The full variable domain, its missing parts supplied by reference TRBV7-9 and TRBJ1-2, is DTGVSQNPRHKITKRGQNVTFRCDPISEHNRLYWYRQTLGQGPEFLTYFQNEAQLEKSRLLSDRFSAERPKGSFSTLEIQRTEQGDSAMYLCASSLEGGYTFGSGTRLTVV.

V is TRBV6-6 and J is TRBJ2-3; no definite D call. Trimming shortened V by 8 bases and J by 0 bases, and 12 bases separated the two germline ends. This CDR3 region has 14 residues. CDR1 and CDR2 (germline): MNHNY, SVGAGI (reference sequence). The CDR3 loop reads CASLLPGSTDTQYF. The CDR3 coding sequence is TGTGCCAGCCTGCTCCCCGGGAGCACAGATACGCAGTATTTT.

This chain connects TRBV7-9 to TRBJ1-2, with TRBD1 as a possible D gene (5 bases). The V end was cut by 1 base, the J end by 7 bases, with 13 bases between. Germline V gives CDR1 SEHNR, CDR2 FQNEAQ (reference sequence). This CDR3 is built from 14 residues. CDR3 residues: CASSLETVWAGYTF. The CDR3 nucleotides read TGTGCCAGCAGCTTAGAGACAGTCTGGGCTGGCTACACCTTC.

The genes are TRBV18 and TRBJ1-4, with D possibly being TRBD1 (5 bases). CDR1 is KGHSH, CDR2 LQKENI, per germline. V shed 3 bases and J shed 0 bases, with 14 bases lying between them. This CDR3 spans 17 amino acids. CDR3 bases: TGTGCCAGCTCACCTATTAAACAGGTTGCAACTAATGAAAAACTGTTTTTT. This gives the protein CASSPIKQVATNEKLFF.

The chain joins TRBV4-1 to TRBJ1-1, with D possibly TRBD1 on 5 matching bases. From germline, CDR1 is MGHRA and CDR2 YSYEKL. This CDR3 spans 18 amino acids. V lost 1 base and J lost 10, with 28 bases in between. CDR3: CASSQGLGGRVVREGAFF. CDR3 sequence (DNA): TGCGCCAGCAGCCAAGGTCTAGGCGGCAGGGTGGTCCGGGAAGGAGCTTTCTTT.

This clone was observed once. The CDR3 DNA sequence: TGTGCCAGTAGTCTGAGGGGGCGAGGGAATCAGCCCCAGCATTTT. Translating gives CASSLRGRGNQPQHF. This chain links TRBV19 with TRBJ1-5; 7 bases are shared with TRBD1. The CDR3 contains 15 residues. V lost 5 bases, J lost 4 bases, and 8 bases stayed unmatched. The germline gives CDR1 LNHDA, CDR2 SQIVND (reference sequence).

The chain couples TRBV5-1 to TRBJ2-1; TRBD2 matches at 9 bases. The length of the CDR3 is 14 residues. V lost 8 bases to trimming and J lost 8 bases; unmatched junction nucleotides: 11. Germline V gene sequence: CDR1 SGHRS, CDR2 YFSETQ. CDR3 DNA sequence: TGCGCCAGTACGGCGGGAGGGACTTTGTATGAGCAGTTCTTC. It is translated as CASTAGGTLYEQFF.

In this sample, this clone turned up once. The CDR3 region is CASSEGDRVGNTIYF. DNA for the CDR3: TGTGCCAGCAGTGAAGGGGACAGGGTCGGAAACACCATATATTTT. The chain combines TRBV2 with TRBJ1-3; 9 nucleotides line up with TRBD1. Germline trimming cut 1 base from V and 4 bases from J; bases unmatched to any gene: 2. Germline-derived CDR1 and CDR2 are SNHLY and FYNNEI. This CDR3 has 15 amino acids.

The chain carries TRBV2 and TRBJ2-1; TRBD2 matches 9 bases. CDR3 length: 15 residues. From germline, CDR1 is SNHLY and CDR2 FYNNEI. With 6 bases clipped from V and 6 bases from J, the junction kept 9 bases outside the gene matches. Here the CDR3 reads CASRLGTSSPNEQFF. The CDR3 nucleotides read TGTGCCAGCAGGCTAGGGACTAGCTCCCCCAATGAGCAGTTCTTC.

The chain links TRBV19 to TRBJ2-3; D might be TRBD2 (6 bases). Germline CDR1 LNHDA, CDR2 SQIVND (reference sequence). This CDR3 has 15 residues. The V and J ends lost 3 bases and 5 bases respectively, with 15 bases between them. The CDR3 loop is CASSIAGRSGDTQYF. The CDR3 DNA sequence: TGTGCCAGTAGTATCGCGGGACGTTCGGGAGATACGCAGTATTTT.

The chain is built from TRBV5-1 and TRBJ1-2; D not resolved. Trimming shortened V by 5 bases and J by 3 bases, and 8 bases separated the two germline ends. CDR1 SGHRS and CDR2 YFSETQ come from the germline V gene. The CDR3 totals 12 residues. In DNA, the CDR3 is TGCGCCAGCAGGGAGGACCACTATGGCTACACCTTC. It is translated as CASREDHYGYTF.

This chain links TRBV5-4 with TRBJ2-7, with 8 bases lining up with TRBD2. The CDR3 sequence is 15 residues long. Trimming removed 4 bases from V and 3 bases from J; junction bases left unmatched: 9. CDR1 and CDR2 (germline): SGHNT, YYREEE (reference sequence). The CDR3 loop is CASSLPGAGVYEQYF. The CDR3 bases are TGTGCCAGCAGCCTTCCGGGAGCGGGAGTCTACGAGCAGTACTTC.

Concerning this clone: This same CDR3 is encoded by further DNA sequences in the sample. The chain couples TRBV30 to TRBJ2-5; D tentatively reads TRBD1 or TRBD2 (6 bases each). V lost 1 base to trimming and J lost 4 bases, with 10 bases between them. This CDR3 spans 13 amino acids. Looked up from germline, CDR1 is GTSNPN and CDR2 is SVGIG (reference sequence). This chain's CDR3 is CAWSGGGGETQYF. The CDR3 nucleotides read TGTGCCTGGAGTGGTGGAGGGGGAGAGACCCAGTACTTC.

The chain combines TRBV19 with TRBJ2-7; no clear D. The germline CDR1 and CDR2 sequences are LNHDA and SQIVND (reference sequence). This CDR3 comprises 14 residues. The V and J ends lost 6 bases and 4 bases respectively, with 16 bases between them. The CDR3 DNA reads as TGTGCCAGTAGGGGTTCCGGTGGCAGATACGAGCAGTACTTC. This translates into CASRGSGGRYEQYF.

This sequence joins TRBV5-1 and TRBJ1-5; possible D gene TRBD1, 5 bases. The CDR3 consists of 13 residues. V was shortened by 2 bases and J by 9 bases, with 12 bases between the two germline ends. Germline CDR1 reads SGHRS; CDR2 reads YFSETQ. CDR3 sequence: CASSFGDRSPQHF. CDR3 nucleotides: TGCGCCAGCAGCTTCGGGGACCGTTCGCCCCAGCATTTT. Filled out from reference TRBV5-1 and TRBJ1-5, the complete variable domain reads KAGVTQTPRYLIKTRGQQVTLSCSPISGHRSVSWYQQTPGQGLQFLFEYFSETQRNKGNFPGRFSGRQFSNSRSEMNVSTLELGDSALYLCASSFGDRSPQHFGDGTRLSIL.

This sequence joins TRBV19 and TRBJ1-1, with TRBD1 matching 10 bases. This CDR3 is 14 amino acids long. Germline trimming cut 4 bases from V and 6 bases from J; bases unmatched to any gene: 5. Germline V CDR1 and CDR2: LNHDA, SQIVND (reference sequence). Here the CDR3 DNA reads TGTGCCAGTAGTAACGGACAGGGGGGCGCTGAAGCTTTCTTT. Its translation is CASSNGQGGAEAFF.